The T cell receptor beta chain under discussion was sequenced for a study of T cell responses to AZD1222 COVID-19 vaccine. Points on this clone: What it binds is not known.

The study, taken as a whole, reports: Elevations in Spike-specific TCR breadth and depth followed administration of two AZD1222 doses. Recipients of AZD1222 seropositive at baseline numbered only 6 or 7. Repertoire collection took place solely once the T cell response had peaked. The donor cohort was predominantly white British with a female majority, and clonal diversity may have been underestimated.

The germline V gene has CDR1 SGHRS and CDR2 YFSETQ. The ends lost 4 bases at V and 5 bases at J; junction bases unmatched: 6. This CDR3 contains 14 residues. Clones were read by immunoSEQ multiplex PCR, and TCRdb kept only the in-frame ones, dropping some. The table lists about 200,000 clones, 93% of them singletons. V gene TRBV5-1 combines with J gene TRBJ1-2; 9 bases fit TRBD1. This sequence originates from an adult who received the AZD1222 COVID-19 vaccine. The sequenced sample was peripheral blood, obtained 28 days after the second AZD1222 dose. CDR3 protein: CASSQTGGVYGYTF. CDR3 in DNA: TGCGCCAGCAGCCAAACAGGGGGCGTTTATGGCTACACCTTC. The variable domain in full, with the rest retrieved from reference TRBV5-1 and TRBJ1-2, is KAGVTQTPRYLIKTRGQQVTLSCSPISGHRSVSWYQQTPGQGLQFLFEYFSETQRNKGNFPGRFSGRQFSNSRSEMNVSTLELGDSALYLCASSQTGGVYGYTFGSGTRLTVV.